What follows is one TCR beta chain and its context. TRAV and TRBV primers primed cDNA for both TCRalpha and TCRbeta. Amplification of TCRs used a constant-region primer and V-primer adapter for 20 PCR cycles. TCRdb re-called the reads through MiXCR, storing one row per CDR3 protein. The sample holds under 20,000 distinct CDR3 sequences, less than 85% seen once. This specimen comes from a study of low-dose radiotherapy and immunotherapy resistance in tumors. V lost 3 bases to trimming and J lost 5 bases; unmatched junction nucleotides: 16. The CDR3 has 19 amino acids. The gene calls are TRBV12-3 or TRBV12-4 and TRBJ2-1; the match to TRBD2 covers 10 bases. This TCR came from a human donor with advanced metastatic prostate, ovarian, gallbladder or colorectal cancer (not recorded which). This table probably holds off-target reads from a library built for another chain. The CDR3 DNA is TGTGCCAGCAGTTTCGGACAGGGAGGAACTAGCGGGGTTAACAATGAGCAGTTCTTC. Its protein is CASSFGQGGTSGVNNEQFF.